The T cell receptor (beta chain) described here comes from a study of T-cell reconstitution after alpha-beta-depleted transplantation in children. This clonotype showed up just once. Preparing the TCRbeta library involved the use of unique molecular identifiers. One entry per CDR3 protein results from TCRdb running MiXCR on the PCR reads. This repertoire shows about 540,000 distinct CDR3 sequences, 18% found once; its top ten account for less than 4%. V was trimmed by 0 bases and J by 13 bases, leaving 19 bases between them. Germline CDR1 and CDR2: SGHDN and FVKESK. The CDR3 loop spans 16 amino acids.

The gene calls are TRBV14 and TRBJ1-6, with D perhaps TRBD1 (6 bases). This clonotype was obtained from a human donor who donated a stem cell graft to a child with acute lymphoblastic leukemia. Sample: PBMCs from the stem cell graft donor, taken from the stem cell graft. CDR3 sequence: CASSQDLGRGEGPLHF. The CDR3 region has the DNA TGTGCCAGCAGCCAAGATCTTGGGAGGGGGGAAGGCCCCCTCCACTTT.